The rows below give T cell receptor beta chains drawn from one sample of a study of blood T cell repertoires in COVID-19. Sequencing used immunoSEQ multiplex PCR; TCRdb keeps in-frame clones, though not all of them. The repertoire includes more than 400,000 clones, around 90% of them detected once, and roughly 0.66% sits in the top ten. The sequenced material came from PBMCs or T cells enriched from blood (not recorded which). The receptors were sampled from a man in his late teens or twenties who had recovered from COVID-19. Both conserved end residues are part of each CDR3. Fields, in order: V gene, clone size, J gene, D gene, CDR3 DNA, CDR3 protein. A D gene is named only where the DNA matches it firmly. Clone size, where shown, is once, few, many, or a class for clones that have expanded.

V: TRBV3-1/TRBV3-2
size: .
J: TRBJ1-2
D: .
DNA: TGTGCCAGCAGCCAAGAGGTGCCGCGTACCCACTATGGCTACACCTTC
CDR3: CASSQEVPRTHYGYTF

V: TRBV11-2
size: .
J: TRBJ1-1
D: TRBD1
DNA: TGTGCCAGCAGCTTAGTCAGGGGGCTGTCCCAAGCTTTCTTT
CDR3: CASSLVRGLSQAFF

V: TRBV19
size: .
J: TRBJ1-6
D: .
DNA: TGTGCCAGTAGTAGCGGCGGGAGCGTCTTCGCCTATAATTCACCCCTCCACTTT
CDR3: CASSSGGSVFAYNSPLHF

V: TRBV10-3
size: once
J: TRBJ1-1
D: .
DNA: TGTGCCATCAGTGATAACCTGAGCACTGAAGCTTTCTTT
CDR3: CAISDNLSTEAFF

V: TRBV9
size: .
J: TRBJ2-3
D: TRBD2
DNA: TGTGCCAGCAGCGTAGGCCCGTTGGCGGGAGAGATATCAGATACGCAGTATTTT
CDR3: CASSVGPLAGEISDTQYF

V: TRBV25-1
size: .
J: TRBJ1-6
D: .
DNA: TGTGCCAGCGGCCCGGCTGCGGGGAGCTCCTATAATTCACCCCTCCACTTT
CDR3: CASGPAAGSSYNSPLHF

V: TRBV11-1
size: .
J: TRBJ2-2
D: .
DNA: TGTGCCAGCAGCTTCATGACCGGGGAGCTGTTTTTT
CDR3: CASSFMTGELFF

V: TRBV13
size: .
J: TRBJ2-1
D: .
DNA: TGTGCCAGCAGCTTAGGCAGTCGGCGGGCCGCAAGCTCCTACAATGAGCAGTTCTTC
CDR3: CASSLGSRRAASSYNEQFF

V: TRBV5-4
size: .
J: TRBJ1-6
D: .
DNA: TGTGCCAGCAGCTTGAGGGGGAAAAGCAGATCACCCCTCCACTTT
CDR3: CASSLRGKSRSPLHF

V: TRBV19
size: .
J: TRBJ1-5
D: .
DNA: TGTGCCAGTAACGGAGGTCTTAGCAATCAGCCCCAGCATTTT
CDR3: CASNGGLSNQPQHF

V: TRBV7-6
size: .
J: TRBJ2-1
D: TRBD2
DNA: TGTGCCAGCACCCCCGCTAGCGGAGGAGCTGGCTACAATGAGCAGTTCTTC
CDR3: CASTPASGGAGYNEQFF

V: TRBV6-6
size: .
J: TRBJ2-7
D: TRBD2
DNA: TGTGCCAGCAGTCAACGTAATCTAGCGGGTGCCTACGAGCAGTACTTC
CDR3: CASSQRNLAGAYEQYF

V: TRBV28
size: .
J: TRBJ1-6
D: .
DNA: TGTGCCAGCAGACAGGGAAATAATTCACCCCTCCACTTT
CDR3: CASRQGNNSPLHF

V: TRBV6-1
size: .
J: TRBJ2-2
D: TRBD1
DNA: TGTGCCAGCAGTGAAGTAGGGGGCTACACCGGGGAGCTGTTTTTT
CDR3: CASSEVGGYTGELFF

V: TRBV5-1
size: .
J: TRBJ1-2
D: .
DNA: TGCGCCAGCAGCTTGGAGCCCGGGGGAGGCTACACCTTC
CDR3: CASSLEPGGGYTF

V: TRBV10-3
size: .
J: TRBJ1-4
D: TRBD1
DNA: TGTGCCATCAGTGATGGGGGGACAGGGGGTGAAAAACTGTTTTTT
CDR3: CAISDGGTGGEKLFF

V: TRBV7-2
size: .
J: TRBJ2-7
D: .
DNA: TGTGCCAGCAGCTCGACTAGTTGGCTCGACGAGCAGTACTTC
CDR3: CASSSTSWLDEQYF

V: TRBV5-4
size: .
J: TRBJ2-7
D: .
DNA: TGTGCCAGCAGCCCGTCCTACAGGACCCACGAGCAGTACTTC
CDR3: CASSPSYRTHEQYF